This T cell receptor beta chain was sequenced in a study of cytomegalovirus exposure and HLA in healthy donors. Study at large: Earlier work reported 100 million or so unique TCR beta sequences from some 170 million T cells.

CDR3 size: 14 residues. Germline CDR1 is MNHEY and CDR2 is SVGAGI. V lost 4 bases to trimming and J lost 4 bases, with 13 bases between them. About this clone: Its antigen remains unknown. This same CDR3 is encoded by further DNA sequences in the sample.

The PCR had 60 Vbeta and 13 Jbeta primers. The protocol was immunoSEQ multiplex PCR, while the TCRdb copy is restricted to in-frame clones and leaves out a portion. The sample lists more than 60,000 clones; under 85% were seen once. Notes on the study in general: In a later analysis, TCR beta V- and J-gene trimming showed a link to a missense DCLRE1C variant. It was 150 to 200 TCR beta chains that were listed as cytomegalovirus-associated.

Material: PBMCs. The TCR was taken from a woman in her 40s in good health and CMV-seropositive. V is TRBV6-5 and J is TRBJ1-2, with D unresolved. In nucleotides, the CDR3 is TGTGCCAGCAGTTCGCCCGAGGGTGGCTATGGCTACACCTTC. Amino acid sequence: CASSSPEGGYGYTF.